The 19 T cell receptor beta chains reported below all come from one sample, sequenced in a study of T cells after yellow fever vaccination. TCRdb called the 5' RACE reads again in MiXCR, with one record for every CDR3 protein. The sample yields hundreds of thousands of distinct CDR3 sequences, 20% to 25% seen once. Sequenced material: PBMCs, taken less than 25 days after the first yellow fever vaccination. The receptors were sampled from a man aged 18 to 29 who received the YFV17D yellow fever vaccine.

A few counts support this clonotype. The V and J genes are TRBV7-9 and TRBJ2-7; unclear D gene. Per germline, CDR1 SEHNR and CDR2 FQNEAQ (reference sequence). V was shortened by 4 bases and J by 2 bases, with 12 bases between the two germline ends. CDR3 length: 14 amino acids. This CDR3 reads CASSSQWGPYEQYV. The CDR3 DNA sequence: TGTGCCAGCAGCTCCCAATGGGGTCCCTACGAGCAGTACGTC.

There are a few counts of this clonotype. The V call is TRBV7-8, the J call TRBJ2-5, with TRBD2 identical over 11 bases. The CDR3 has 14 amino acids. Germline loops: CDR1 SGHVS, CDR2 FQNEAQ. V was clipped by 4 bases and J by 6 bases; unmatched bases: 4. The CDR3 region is CASSSTSGVQTQYF. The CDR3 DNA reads TGTGCCAGCAGCTCGACTAGCGGGGTGCAGACCCAGTACTTC.

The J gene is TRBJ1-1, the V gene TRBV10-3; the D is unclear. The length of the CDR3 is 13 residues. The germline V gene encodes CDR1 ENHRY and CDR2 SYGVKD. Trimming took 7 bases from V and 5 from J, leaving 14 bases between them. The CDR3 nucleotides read TGTGCCATCACCTATAAGGTGGGAACTGAAGCTTTCTTT. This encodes CAITYKVGTEAFF.

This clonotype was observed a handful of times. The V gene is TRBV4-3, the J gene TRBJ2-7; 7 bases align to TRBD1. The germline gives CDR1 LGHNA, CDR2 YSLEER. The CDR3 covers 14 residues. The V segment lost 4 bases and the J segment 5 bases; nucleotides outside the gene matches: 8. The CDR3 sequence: CASSRPGQLHEQYF. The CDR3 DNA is TGCGCCAGCAGCCGCCCGGGACAGTTACACGAGCAGTACTTC.

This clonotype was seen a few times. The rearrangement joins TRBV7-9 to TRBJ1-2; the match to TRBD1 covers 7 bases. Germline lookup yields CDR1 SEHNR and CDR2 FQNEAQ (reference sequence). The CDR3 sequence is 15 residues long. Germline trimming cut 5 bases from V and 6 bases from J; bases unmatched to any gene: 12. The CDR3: CASSPPRGRGHGYTF. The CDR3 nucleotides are TGTGCCAGCAGCCCTCCCCGGGGAAGGGGGCATGGCTACACCTTC.

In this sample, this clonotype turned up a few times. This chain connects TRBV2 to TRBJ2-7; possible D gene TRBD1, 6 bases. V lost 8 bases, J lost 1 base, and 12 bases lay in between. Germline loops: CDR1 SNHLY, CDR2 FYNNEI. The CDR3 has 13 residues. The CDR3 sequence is CASYREPSYEQYF. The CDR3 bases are TGTGCCAGCTACAGGGAACCTTCCTACGAGCAGTACTTC.

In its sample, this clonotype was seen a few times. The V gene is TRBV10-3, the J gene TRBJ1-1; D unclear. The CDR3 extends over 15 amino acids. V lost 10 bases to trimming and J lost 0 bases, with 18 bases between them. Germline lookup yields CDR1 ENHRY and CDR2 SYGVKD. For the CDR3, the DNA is TGTGCCAACCGGGAGGACCATTCGGTGAACACTGAAGCTTTCTTT. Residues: CANREDHSVNTEAFF.

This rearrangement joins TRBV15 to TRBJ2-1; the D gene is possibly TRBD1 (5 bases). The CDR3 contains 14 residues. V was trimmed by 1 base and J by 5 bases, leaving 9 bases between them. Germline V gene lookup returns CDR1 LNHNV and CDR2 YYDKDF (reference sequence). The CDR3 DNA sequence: TGTGCCACCAGCAGAGTCACAGGAAACAATGAGCAGTTCTTC. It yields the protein CATSRVTGNNEQFF.

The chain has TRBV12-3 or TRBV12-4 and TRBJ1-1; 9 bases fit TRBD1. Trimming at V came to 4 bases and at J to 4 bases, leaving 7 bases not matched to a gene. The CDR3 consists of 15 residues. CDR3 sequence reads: CASSSQGARGTEAFF. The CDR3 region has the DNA TGTGCCAGCAGTTCACAGGGGGCGCGAGGCACTGAAGCTTTCTTT.

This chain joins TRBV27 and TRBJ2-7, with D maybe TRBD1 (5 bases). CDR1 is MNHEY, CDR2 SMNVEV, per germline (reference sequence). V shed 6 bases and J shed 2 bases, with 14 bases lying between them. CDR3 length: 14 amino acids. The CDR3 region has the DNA TGTGCCAGCAGCCGATACCCGACAGCCTACGAGCAGTACTTC. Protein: CASSRYPTAYEQYF.

Here the CDR3 DNA reads TGCGCCAGCAGCACCCGGGTGCCAGATACGCAGTATTTT. Translated, it gives CASSTRVPDTQYF. The chain employs TRBV5-1 and TRBJ2-3; D uncertain. Germline V CDR1 and CDR2: SGHRS, YFSETQ. CDR3 length: 13 amino acids. Trimming shortened V by 4 bases and J by 4 bases, and 10 bases separated the two germline ends. Full variable domain (rest looked up from reference TRBV5-1 and TRBJ2-3): KAGVTQTPRYLIKTRGQQVTLSCSPISGHRSVSWYQQTPGQGLQFLFEYFSETQRNKGNFPGRFSGRQFSNSRSEMNVSTLELGDSALYLCASSTRVPDTQYFGPGTRLTVL.

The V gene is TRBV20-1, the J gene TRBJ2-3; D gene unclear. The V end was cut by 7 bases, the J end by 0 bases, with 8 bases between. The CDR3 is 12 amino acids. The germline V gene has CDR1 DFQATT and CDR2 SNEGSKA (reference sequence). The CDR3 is CSVATSTDTQYF. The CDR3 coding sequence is TGCAGTGTCGCGACGAGCACAGATACGCAGTATTTT.

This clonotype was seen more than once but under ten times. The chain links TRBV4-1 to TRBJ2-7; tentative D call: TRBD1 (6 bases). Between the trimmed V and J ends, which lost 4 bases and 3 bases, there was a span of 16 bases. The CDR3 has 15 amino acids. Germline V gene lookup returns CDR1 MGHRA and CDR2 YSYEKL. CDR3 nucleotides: TGCGCCAGCAGCCGGGGAGTCGGACAGAACTACGAGCAGTACGTC. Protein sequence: CASSRGVGQNYEQYV.

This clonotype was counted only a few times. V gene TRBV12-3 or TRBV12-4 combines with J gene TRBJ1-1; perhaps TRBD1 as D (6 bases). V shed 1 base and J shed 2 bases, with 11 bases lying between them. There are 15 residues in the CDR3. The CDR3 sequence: CASSLVAGENTEAFF. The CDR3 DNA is TGTGCCAGCAGTTTAGTTGCAGGGGAAAACACTGAAGCTTTCTTT.

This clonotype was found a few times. The DNA of the CDR3 is TGTGCCAGCAGTTTCTTGGCAGGAGAGAAGAAGTATGGCTACACCTTC. Its translation: CASSFLAGEKKYGYTF. The chain combines TRBV12-3 or TRBV12-4 with TRBJ1-2, with unresolved D. CDR3 length equals 16 residues. Trimming removed 3 bases from V and 5 bases from J, with 19 bases in between.

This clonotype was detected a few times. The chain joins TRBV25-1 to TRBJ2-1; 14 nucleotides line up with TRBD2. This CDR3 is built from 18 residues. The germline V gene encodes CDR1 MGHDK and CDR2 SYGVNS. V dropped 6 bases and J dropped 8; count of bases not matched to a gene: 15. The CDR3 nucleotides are TGTGCCAGCAGCCCCGGGACTAGCGGGGGACCCGGGATCTATGAGCAGTTCTTC. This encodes CASSPGTSGGPGIYEQFF.

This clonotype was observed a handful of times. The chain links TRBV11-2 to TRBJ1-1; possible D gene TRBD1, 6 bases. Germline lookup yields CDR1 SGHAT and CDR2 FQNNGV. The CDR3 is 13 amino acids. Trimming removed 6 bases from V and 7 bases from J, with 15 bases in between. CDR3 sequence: CASRSMGGLEAFF. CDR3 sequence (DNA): TGTGCCAGCAGAAGCATGGGGGGGCTTGAAGCTTTCTTT.

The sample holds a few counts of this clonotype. CDR3 region: CASSLAILSYNEQFF. The CDR3 coding sequence is TGCGCCAGCAGCTTGGCCATCCTCTCCTACAATGAGCAGTTCTTC. This chain joins TRBV5-1 and TRBJ2-1, with D hard to call. Trimming cost V 0 bases and J 0 bases, with 7 bases left between them. The CDR3 is 15 residues long. CDR1 and CDR2 from the germline V gene are SGHRS and YFSETQ.

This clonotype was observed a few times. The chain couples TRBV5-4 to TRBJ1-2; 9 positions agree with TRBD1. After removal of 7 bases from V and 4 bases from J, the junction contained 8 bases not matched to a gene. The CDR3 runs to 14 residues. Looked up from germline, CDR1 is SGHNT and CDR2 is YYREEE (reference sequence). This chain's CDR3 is CASGPGQGVYGYTF. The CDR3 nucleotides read TGTGCCAGCGGACCGGGACAGGGAGTCTATGGCTACACCTTC.